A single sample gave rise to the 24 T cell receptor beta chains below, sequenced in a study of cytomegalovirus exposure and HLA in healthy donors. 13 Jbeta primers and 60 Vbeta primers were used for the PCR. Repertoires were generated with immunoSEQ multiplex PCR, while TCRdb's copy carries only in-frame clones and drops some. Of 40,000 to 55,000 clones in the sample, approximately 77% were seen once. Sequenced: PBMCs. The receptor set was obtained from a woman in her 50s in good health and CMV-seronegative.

Here the CDR3 reads CASSIQGLANEKLFF. The CDR3 DNA reads TGTGCCAGTAGTATACAGGGGCTGGCTAATGAAAAACTGTTTTTT. The chain carries TRBV19 and TRBJ1-4; D is possibly TRBD1 (6 bases). There are 15 residues in the CDR3. The germline gives CDR1 LNHDA, CDR2 SQIVND (reference sequence). Trimming left V 2 bases short and J 3 bases short, with 10 bases between.

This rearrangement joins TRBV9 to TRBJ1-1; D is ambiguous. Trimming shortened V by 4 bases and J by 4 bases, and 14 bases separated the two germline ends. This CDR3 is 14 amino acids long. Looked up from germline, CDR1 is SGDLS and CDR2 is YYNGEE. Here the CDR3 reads CASSPSTPSTEAFF. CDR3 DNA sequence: TGTGCCAGCAGCCCGTCGACACCCAGCACTGAAGCTTTCTTT. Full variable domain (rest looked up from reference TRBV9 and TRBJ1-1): DSGVTQTPKHLITATGQRVTLRCSPRSGDLSVYWYQQSLDQGLQFLIQYYNGEERAKGNILERFSAQQFPDLHSELNLSSLELGDSALYFCASSPSTPSTEAFFGQGTRLTVV.

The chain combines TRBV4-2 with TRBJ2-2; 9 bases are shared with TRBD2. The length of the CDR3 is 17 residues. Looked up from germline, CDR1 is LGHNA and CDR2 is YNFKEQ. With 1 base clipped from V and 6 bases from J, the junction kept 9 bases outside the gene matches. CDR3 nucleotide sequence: TGTGCCAGCAGCCAAGTTTTAGCGGGAGATCTAGCCGGGGAGCTGTTTTTT. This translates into CASSQVLAGDLAGELFF.

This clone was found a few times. CDR3 coding DNA: TGTGCCAGCAGCCTCAGACAGGCTGAGACCCAGTACTTC. This encodes CASSLRQAETQYF. This chain links TRBV2 with TRBJ2-5; possibly TRBD1 for D (6 bases). V was trimmed by 6 bases and J by 5 bases, leaving 13 bases between them. CDR1 SNHLY and CDR2 FYNNEI come from the germline V gene. The CDR3 has 13 residues.

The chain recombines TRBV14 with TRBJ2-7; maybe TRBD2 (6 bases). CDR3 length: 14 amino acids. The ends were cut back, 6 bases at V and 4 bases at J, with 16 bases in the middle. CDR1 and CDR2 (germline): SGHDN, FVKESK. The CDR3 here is CASSHGDLPYEQYF. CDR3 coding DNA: TGTGCCAGCAGTCACGGGGACTTACCGTACGAGCAGTACTTC.

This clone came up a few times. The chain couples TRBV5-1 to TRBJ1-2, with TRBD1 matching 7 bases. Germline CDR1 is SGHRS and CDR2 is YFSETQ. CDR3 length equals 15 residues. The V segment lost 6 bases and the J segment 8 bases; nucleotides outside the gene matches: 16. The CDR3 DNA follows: TGCGCCAGCACGCATAGACAGGGTTCAACGGACGGCTACACCTTC. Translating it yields CASTHRQGSTDGYTF.

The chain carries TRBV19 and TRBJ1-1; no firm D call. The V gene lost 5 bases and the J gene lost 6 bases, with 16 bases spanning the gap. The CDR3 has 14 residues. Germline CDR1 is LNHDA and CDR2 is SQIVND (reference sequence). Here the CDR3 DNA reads TGTGCCAGTAGTTGGCGGGAAAGTTCGGCTGAAGCTTTCTTT. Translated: CASSWRESSAEAFF. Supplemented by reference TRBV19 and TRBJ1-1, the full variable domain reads DGGITQSPKYLFRKEGQNVTLSCEQNLNHDAMYWYRQDPGQGLRLIYYSQIVNDFQKGDIAEGYSVSREKKESFPLTVTSAQKNPTAFYLCASSWRESSAEAFFGQGTRLTVV.

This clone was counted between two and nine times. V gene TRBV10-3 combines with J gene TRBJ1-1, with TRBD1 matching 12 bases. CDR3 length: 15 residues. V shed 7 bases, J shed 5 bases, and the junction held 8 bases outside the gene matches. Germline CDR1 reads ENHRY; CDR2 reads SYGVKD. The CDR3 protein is CAIMRDRGLYTEAFF. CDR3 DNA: TGTGCCATCATGAGGGACAGGGGGCTGTATACTGAAGCTTTCTTT.

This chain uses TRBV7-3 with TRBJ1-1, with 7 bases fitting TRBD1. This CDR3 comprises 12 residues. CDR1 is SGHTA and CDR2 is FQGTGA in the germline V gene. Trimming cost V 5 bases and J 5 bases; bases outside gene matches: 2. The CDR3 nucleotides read TGTGCCAGCAGCAAACAGGGGACTGAAGCTTTCTTT. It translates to CASSKQGTEAFF.

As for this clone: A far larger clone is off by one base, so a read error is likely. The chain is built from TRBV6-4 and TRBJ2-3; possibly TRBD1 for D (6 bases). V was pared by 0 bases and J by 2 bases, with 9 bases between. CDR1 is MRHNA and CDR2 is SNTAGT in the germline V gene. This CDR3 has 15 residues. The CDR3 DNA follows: TGTGCCAGCAGTGACTCCTCAGGGGCCACAGATACGCAGTATTTT. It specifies CASSDSSGATDTQYF.

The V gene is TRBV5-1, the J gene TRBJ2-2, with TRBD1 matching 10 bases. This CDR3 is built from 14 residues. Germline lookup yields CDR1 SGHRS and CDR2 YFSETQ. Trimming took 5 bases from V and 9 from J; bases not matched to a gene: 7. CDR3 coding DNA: TGCGCCAGCAGGGAGGGACAGGGGACCTGGGAGCTGTTTTTT. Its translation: CASREGQGTWELFF.

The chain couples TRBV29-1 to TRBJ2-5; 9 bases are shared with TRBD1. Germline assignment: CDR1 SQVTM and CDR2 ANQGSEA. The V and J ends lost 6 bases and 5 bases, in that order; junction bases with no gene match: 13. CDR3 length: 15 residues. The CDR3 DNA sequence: TGCAGCGTGCCCCGGGGACAGGGAATTGAGGAGACCCAGTACTTC. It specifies CSVPRGQGIEETQYF.

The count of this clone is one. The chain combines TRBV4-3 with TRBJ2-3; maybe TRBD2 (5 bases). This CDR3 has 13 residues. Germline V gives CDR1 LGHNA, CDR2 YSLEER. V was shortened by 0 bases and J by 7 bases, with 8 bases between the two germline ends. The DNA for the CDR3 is TGCGCCAGCAGCCAAGAAGGGAGCAATACGCAGTATTTT. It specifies CASSQEGSNTQYF.

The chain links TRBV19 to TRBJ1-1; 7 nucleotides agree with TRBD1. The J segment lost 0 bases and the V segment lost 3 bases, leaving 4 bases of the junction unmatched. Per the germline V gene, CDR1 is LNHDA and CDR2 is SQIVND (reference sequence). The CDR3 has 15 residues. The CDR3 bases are TGTGCCAGTAGTATTGGGGACAGATTGAACACTGAAGCTTTCTTT. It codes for CASSIGDRLNTEAFF.

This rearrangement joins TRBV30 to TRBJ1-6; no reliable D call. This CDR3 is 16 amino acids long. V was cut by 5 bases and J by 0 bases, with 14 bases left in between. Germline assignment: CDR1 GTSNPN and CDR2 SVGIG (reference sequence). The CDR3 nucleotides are TGTGCCTGGCGCTCCGGAGGAAACTCCTATAATTCACCCCTCCACTTT. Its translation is CAWRSGGNSYNSPLHF.

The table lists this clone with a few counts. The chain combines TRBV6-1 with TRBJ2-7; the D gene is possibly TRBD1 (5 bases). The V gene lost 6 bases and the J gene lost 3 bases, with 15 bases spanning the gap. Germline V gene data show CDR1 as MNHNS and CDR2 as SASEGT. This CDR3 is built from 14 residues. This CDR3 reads CASRTVPEYYEQYF. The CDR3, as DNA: TGTGCCAGCAGGACAGTTCCTGAATACTACGAGCAGTACTTC.

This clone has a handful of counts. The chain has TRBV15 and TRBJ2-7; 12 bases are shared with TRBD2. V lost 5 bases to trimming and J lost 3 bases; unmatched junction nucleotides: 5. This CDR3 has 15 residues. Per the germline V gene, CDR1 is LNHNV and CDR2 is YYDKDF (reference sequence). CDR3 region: CATSPRTSGIYEQYF. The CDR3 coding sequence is TGTGCCACCAGCCCCCGGACTAGCGGGATCTACGAGCAGTACTTC.

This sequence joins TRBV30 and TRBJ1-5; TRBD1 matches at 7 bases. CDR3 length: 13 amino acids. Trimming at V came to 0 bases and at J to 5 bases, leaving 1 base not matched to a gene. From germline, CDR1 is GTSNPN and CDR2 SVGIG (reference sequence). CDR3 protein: CAWSVGQDQPQHF. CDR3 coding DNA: TGTGCCTGGAGTGTTGGACAGGATCAGCCCCAGCATTTT.

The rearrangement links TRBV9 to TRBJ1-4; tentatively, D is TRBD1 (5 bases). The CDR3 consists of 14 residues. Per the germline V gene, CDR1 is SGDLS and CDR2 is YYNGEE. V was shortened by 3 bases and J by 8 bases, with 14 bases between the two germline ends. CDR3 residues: CASSASGGVEKLFF. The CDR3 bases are TGTGCCAGCAGCGCCTCCGGGGGGGTAGAAAAACTGTTTTTT.

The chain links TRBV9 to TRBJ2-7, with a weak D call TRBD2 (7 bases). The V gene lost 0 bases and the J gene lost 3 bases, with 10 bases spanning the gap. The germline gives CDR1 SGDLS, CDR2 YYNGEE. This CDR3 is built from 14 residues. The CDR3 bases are TGTGCCAGCAGCGTAGGGGGGGGCTACTACGAGCAGTACTTC. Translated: CASSVGGGYYEQYF.

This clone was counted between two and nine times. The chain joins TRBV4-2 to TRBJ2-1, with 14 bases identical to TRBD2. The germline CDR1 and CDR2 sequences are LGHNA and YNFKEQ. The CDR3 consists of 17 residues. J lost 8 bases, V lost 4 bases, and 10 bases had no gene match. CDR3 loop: CASSRSNPGLAGDEQFF. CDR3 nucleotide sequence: TGTGCCAGCAGCCGGTCTAATCCGGGACTAGCGGGGGATGAGCAGTTCTTC.

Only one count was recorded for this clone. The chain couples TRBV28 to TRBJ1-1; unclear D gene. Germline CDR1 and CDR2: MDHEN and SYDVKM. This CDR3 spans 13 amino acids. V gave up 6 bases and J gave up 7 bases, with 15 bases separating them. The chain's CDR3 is CASSVTAANEAFF. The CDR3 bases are TGTGCCAGCAGCGTCACAGCTGCCAATGAAGCTTTCTTT.

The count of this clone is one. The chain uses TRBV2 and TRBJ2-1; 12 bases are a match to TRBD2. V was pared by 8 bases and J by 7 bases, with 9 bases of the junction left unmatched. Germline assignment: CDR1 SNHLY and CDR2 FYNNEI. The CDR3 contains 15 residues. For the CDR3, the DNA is TGTGCCAGCTTTTTTCACGGGACTAGCGGGAATGAGCAGTTCTTC. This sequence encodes CASFFHGTSGNEQFF.

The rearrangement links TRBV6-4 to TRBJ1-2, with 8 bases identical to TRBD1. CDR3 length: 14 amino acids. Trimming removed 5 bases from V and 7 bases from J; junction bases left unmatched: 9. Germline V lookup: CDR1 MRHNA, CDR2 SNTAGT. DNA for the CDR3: TGTGCCAGCAGTCCGACAGGGGAAGGACGTGGCTACACCTTC. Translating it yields CASSPTGEGRGYTF.